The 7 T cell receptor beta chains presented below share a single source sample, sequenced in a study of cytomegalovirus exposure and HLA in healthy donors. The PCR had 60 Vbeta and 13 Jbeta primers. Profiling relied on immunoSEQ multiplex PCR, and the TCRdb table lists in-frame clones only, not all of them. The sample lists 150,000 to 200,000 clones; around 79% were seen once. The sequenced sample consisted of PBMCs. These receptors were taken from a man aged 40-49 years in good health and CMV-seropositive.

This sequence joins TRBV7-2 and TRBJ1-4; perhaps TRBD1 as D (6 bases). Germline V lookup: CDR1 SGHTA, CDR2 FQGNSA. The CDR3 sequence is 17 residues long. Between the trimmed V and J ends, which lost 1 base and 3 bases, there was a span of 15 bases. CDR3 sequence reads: CASSLERIRGANEKLFF. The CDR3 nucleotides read TGTGCCAGCAGCTTAGAGCGGATCAGGGGTGCTAATGAAAAACTGTTTTTT.

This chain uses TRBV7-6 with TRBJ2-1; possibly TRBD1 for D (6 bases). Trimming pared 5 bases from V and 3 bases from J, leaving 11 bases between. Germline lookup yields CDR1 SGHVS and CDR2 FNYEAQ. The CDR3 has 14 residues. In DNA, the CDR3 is TGTGCCAGCAGCCCGGGGACATTCTACAATGAGCAGTTCTTC. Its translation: CASSPGTFYNEQFF.

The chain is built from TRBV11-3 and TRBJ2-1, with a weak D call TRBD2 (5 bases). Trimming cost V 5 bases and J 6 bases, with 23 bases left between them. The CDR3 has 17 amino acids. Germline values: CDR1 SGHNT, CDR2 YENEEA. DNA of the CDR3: TGTGCCAGCAGCCCATTTCCACCTCCGGGTGAGGGCAATGAGCAGTTCTTC. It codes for CASSPFPPPGEGNEQFF.

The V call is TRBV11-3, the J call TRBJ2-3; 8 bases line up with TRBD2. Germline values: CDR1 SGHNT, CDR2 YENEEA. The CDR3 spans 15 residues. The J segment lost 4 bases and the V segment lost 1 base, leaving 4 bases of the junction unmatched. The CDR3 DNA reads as TGTGCCAGCAGCTTAGGAGCGGGAGCCCCAGATACGCAGTATTTT. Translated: CASSLGAGAPDTQYF.

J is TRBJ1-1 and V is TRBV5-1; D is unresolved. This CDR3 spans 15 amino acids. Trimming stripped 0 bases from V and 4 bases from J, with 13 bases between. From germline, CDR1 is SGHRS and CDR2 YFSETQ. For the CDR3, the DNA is TGCGCCAGCAGCTTGGCCGCCACTGGTGGCACTGAAGCTTTCTTT. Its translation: CASSLAATGGTEAFF.

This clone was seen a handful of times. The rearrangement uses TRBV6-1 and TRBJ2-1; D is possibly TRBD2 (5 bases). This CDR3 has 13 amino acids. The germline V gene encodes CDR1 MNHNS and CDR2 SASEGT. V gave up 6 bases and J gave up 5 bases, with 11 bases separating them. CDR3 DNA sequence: TGTGCCAGCAGCCGGGATTATGACAATGAGCAGTTCTTC. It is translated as CASSRDYDNEQFF.

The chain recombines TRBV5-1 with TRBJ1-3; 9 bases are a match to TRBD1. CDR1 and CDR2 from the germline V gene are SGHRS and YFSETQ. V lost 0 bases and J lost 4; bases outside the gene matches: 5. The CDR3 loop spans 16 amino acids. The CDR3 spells CASSLETGGFGNTIYF. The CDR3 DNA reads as TGCGCCAGCAGCTTGGAAACAGGGGGCTTCGGAAACACCATATATTTT.